The 21 T cell receptor beta chains below come from one sample, sequenced in a study of blood T cell repertoires in COVID-19. Assay: immunoSEQ multiplex PCR; the TCRdb copy retains only in-frame clones and omits some. The sample lists about 120,000 clones; 70% to 90% were seen once. The sample comprised peripheral blood. These receptors were taken from a woman aged 70-85 years who had recovered from COVID-19.

CDR3 coding DNA: TGTGCCACCGACAGGGGCTACGAGCAGTACTTC. Translated, it gives CATDRGYEQYF. This sequence joins TRBV6-5 and TRBJ2-7, with 8 bases that match TRBD1. This CDR3 has 11 amino acids. With 10 bases clipped from V and 3 bases from J, the junction kept 2 bases outside the gene matches. Germline loops: CDR1 MNHEY, CDR2 SVGAGI.

This sequence joins TRBV3-1 (or the pseudogene TRBV3-2) and TRBJ2-1, with 8 bases identical to TRBD2. The V gene's germline CDR1 is LGHDT and CDR2 YNNKEL (reference sequence). The V gene end was trimmed by 4 bases and the J gene end by 10 bases; junction bases not matched to a gene: 3. This CDR3 is 12 amino acids long. For the CDR3, the DNA is TGTGCCAGCAGCCGCCCGGGGGGGGAGCAGTTCTTC. It is translated as CASSRPGGEQFF.

This clone has a single count. The gene calls are TRBV7-2 and TRBJ2-2, with 9 bases identical to TRBD2. The J segment lost 5 bases and the V segment lost 3 bases, leaving 7 bases of the junction unmatched. This CDR3 spans 16 amino acids. CDR1 SGHTA and CDR2 FQGNSA come from the germline V gene. The CDR3 nucleotides are TGTGCCAGCAGCTTTTGGGCGGGAGGGGTTACCGGGGAGCTGTTTTTT. Residues: CASSFWAGGVTGELFF.

The V call is TRBV5-1, the J call TRBJ2-7, with 13 bases aligning to TRBD2. The CDR3 loop spans 17 amino acids. With 0 bases clipped from V and 3 bases from J, the junction kept 6 bases outside the gene matches. Germline loops: CDR1 SGHRS, CDR2 YFSETQ. In nucleotides, the CDR3 is TGCGCCAGCAGCTTGGCACTAGCGGGAGGGCCAGTCTACGAGCAGTACTTC. This translates into CASSLALAGGPVYEQYF.

This clone occurred once. This sequence joins TRBV5-1 and TRBJ1-4; D may be TRBD1 (6 bases). The germline V and J ends were trimmed by 4 bases and 8 bases, with 15 bases remaining between them. The germline CDR1 and CDR2 sequences are SGHRS and YFSETQ. The CDR3 consists of 14 residues. The CDR3: CASSPGTRREKLFF. The CDR3 bases are TGCGCCAGCAGCCCCGGGACACGGAGAGAAAAACTGTTTTTT.

This chain links TRBV14 with TRBJ2-7, with D unclear. Germline-derived CDR1 and CDR2 are SGHDN and FVKESK. Trimming removed 2 bases from V and 2 bases from J, with 10 bases in between. The CDR3 runs 14 residues. The CDR3 is CASSQNLNAYEQYF. The CDR3 nucleotides are TGTGCCAGCAGCCAAAACTTGAATGCCTACGAGCAGTACTTC.

The chain employs TRBV5-6 and TRBJ2-5, with a weak D call TRBD2 (5 bases). V lost 1 base and J lost 9, with 13 bases in between. The V gene's germline CDR1 is SGHDT and CDR2 YYEEEE. This CDR3 region has 13 residues. The CDR3 DNA follows: TGTGCCAGCAGCTTGCTAGAGGGTAGGGCCCAGTACTTC. Protein: CASSLLEGRAQYF.

This clone has a single count. The chain couples TRBV4-3 to TRBJ2-3; tentative D call: TRBD2 (5 bases). This CDR3 spans 14 amino acids. The V end was cut by 3 bases, the J end by 0 bases, with 7 bases between. Germline-derived CDR1 and CDR2 are LGHNA and YSLEER. CDR3: CASSQRESTDTQYF. The CDR3 region has the DNA TGCGCCAGCAGCCAGAGGGAGAGCACAGATACGCAGTATTTT.

The V and J genes are TRBV10-2 and TRBJ2-7; 8 nucleotides line up with TRBD1. The germline V gene encodes CDR1 WSHSY and CDR2 SAAADI. Trimming at V came to 6 bases and at J to 0 bases, leaving 4 bases not matched to a gene. The CDR3 is 14 residues long. CDR3 in amino acids: CASRGQGPSYEQYF. The CDR3 coding sequence is TGCGCCAGCAGAGGACAGGGACCCTCCTACGAGCAGTACTTC.

The V and J genes are TRBV2 and TRBJ2-4; the match to TRBD2 covers 7 bases. The CDR3 has 13 residues. Trimming took 7 bases from V and 7 from J; bases not matched to a gene: 7. CDR1 and CDR2 (germline): SNHLY, FYNNEI. Written as DNA, the CDR3 is TGTGCCAGCAAACCGGGACTAAATAACATTCAGTACTTC. The encoded protein is CASKPGLNNIQYF. The full variable domain, with the rest looked up from reference TRBV2 and TRBJ2-4, is EPEVTQTPSHQVTQMGQEVILRCVPISNHLYFYWYRQILGQKVEFLVSFYNNEISEKSEIFDDQFSVERPDGSNFTLKIRSTKLEDSAMYFCASKPGLNNIQYFGAGTRLSVL.

This chain uses TRBV6-6 with TRBJ1-5, with TRBD1 matching 9 bases. With 5 bases clipped from V and 5 bases from J, the junction kept 10 bases outside the gene matches. The CDR3 runs to 16 residues. Germline values: CDR1 MNHNY, CDR2 SVGAGI (reference sequence). This CDR3 is CASSPPGQGVDQPQHF. CDR3 coding DNA: TGTGCCAGCAGTCCTCCGGGACAGGGAGTCGATCAGCCCCAGCATTTT.

V gene TRBV4-3 combines with J gene TRBJ1-5; D unclear. V was shortened by 5 bases and J by 7 bases, with 12 bases between the two germline ends. The CDR3 contains 13 residues. The germline gives CDR1 LGHNA, CDR2 YSLEER. The DNA for the CDR3 is TGCGCCAGCAGCTTACATCCACACCAGCCCCAGCATTTT. Protein sequence: CASSLHPHQPQHF.

Written as DNA, the CDR3 is TGTGCCAGCAGCCCCCCCACAGGGTATAAGCAGTACTTC. This translates into CASSPPTGYKQYF. The rearrangement uses TRBV7-9 and TRBJ2-7, with a tentative D call TRBD1 (6 bases). The V gene's germline CDR1 is SEHNR and CDR2 FQNEAQ (reference sequence). The CDR3 is 13 residues long. Trimming left V 5 bases short and J 8 bases short, with 16 bases between.

The chain is built from TRBV7-3 and TRBJ2-3; 8 bases match TRBD2. Germline values: CDR1 SGHTA, CDR2 FQGTGA. V lost 0 bases to trimming and J lost 0 bases; unmatched junction nucleotides: 5. The CDR3 has 17 residues. DNA of the CDR3: TGTGCCAGCAGCTTAACACGGGGGGGCTCTAGCACAGATACGCAGTATTTT. Protein product: CASSLTRGGSSTDTQYF.

This chain joins TRBV19 and TRBJ1-3; 9 bases are a match to TRBD1. With V trimmed by 7 bases and J by 0 bases, 19 bases remained unmatched. Per germline, CDR1 LNHDA and CDR2 SQIVND (reference sequence). The CDR3 runs 20 residues. The CDR3 here is CASTPGWGQGGPSSGNTIYF. CDR3 sequence (DNA): TGTGCCAGTACCCCGGGGTGGGGACAGGGTGGACCAAGCTCTGGAAACACCATATATTTT.

This clone was detected once. CDR3 sequence reads: CASSSRGLAGAGELFF. DNA for the CDR3: TGCGCCAGCAGCAGTAGGGGGCTAGCGGGAGCCGGGGAGCTGTTTTTT. This chain uses TRBV4-3 with TRBJ2-2, with 10 positions matching TRBD2. The germline gives CDR1 LGHNA, CDR2 YSLEER. CDR3 size: 16 residues. With 5 bases clipped from V and 6 bases from J, the junction kept 9 bases outside the gene matches.

The chain uses TRBV15 and TRBJ1-1, with D tentatively TRBD1 (5 bases). This CDR3 region has 12 residues. The V gene lost 1 base and the J gene lost 8 bases, with 8 bases spanning the gap. Germline values: CDR1 LNHNV, CDR2 YYDKDF (reference sequence). The CDR3 DNA reads TGTGCCACCAGCAGAGCCGCAGGGGAAGCTTTCTTT. Its protein is CATSRAAGEAFF.

The rearrangement uses TRBV7-9 and TRBJ2-7, with D possibly matching TRBD2 (5 bases). V gave up 3 bases and J gave up 0 bases, with 9 bases separating them. The CDR3 has 14 amino acids. Germline V gives CDR1 SEHNR, CDR2 FQNEAQ (reference sequence). CDR3 sequence reads: CASSFSGTSYEQYF. For the CDR3, the DNA is TGTGCCAGCAGCTTCAGCGGTACCTCCTACGAGCAGTACTTC.

The CDR3 region has the DNA TGCAGTGCTAGTAGGTTCCTAGCTCCTACCTACGAGCAGTACTTC. This encodes CSASRFLAPTYEQYF. V and J are TRBV20-1 and TRBJ2-7, with D perhaps matching TRBD2 (5 bases). Germline loops: CDR1 DFQATT, CDR2 SNEGSKA (reference sequence). The ends were cut back, 3 bases at V and 2 bases at J, with 17 bases in the middle. The CDR3 totals 15 residues.

There are a few counts of this clone. The chain links TRBV27 to TRBJ1-2, with TRBD1 matching 8 bases. CDR1 MNHEY and CDR2 SMNVEV come from the germline V gene (reference sequence). Losses at the gene ends were 3 bases for V and 8 bases for J; bases not matched to a gene: 8. The CDR3 contains 14 residues. CDR3 in amino acids: CASSFRGDRSGYTF. In DNA form, the CDR3 reads TGTGCCAGCAGTTTTCGGGGGGACAGGTCGGGCTACACCTTC.

Only one count was recorded for this clone. V gene TRBV10-3 combines with J gene TRBJ2-5; TRBD2 matches at 9 bases. Germline V gene data show CDR1 as ENHRY and CDR2 as SYGVKD. The V and J ends lost 6 bases and 1 base, in that order; junction bases with no gene match: 3. This CDR3 is 14 amino acids long. CDR3 residues: CAISGTSSQETQYF. The CDR3 coding sequence is TGTGCCATCAGCGGGACTAGCAGCCAAGAGACCCAGTACTTC.